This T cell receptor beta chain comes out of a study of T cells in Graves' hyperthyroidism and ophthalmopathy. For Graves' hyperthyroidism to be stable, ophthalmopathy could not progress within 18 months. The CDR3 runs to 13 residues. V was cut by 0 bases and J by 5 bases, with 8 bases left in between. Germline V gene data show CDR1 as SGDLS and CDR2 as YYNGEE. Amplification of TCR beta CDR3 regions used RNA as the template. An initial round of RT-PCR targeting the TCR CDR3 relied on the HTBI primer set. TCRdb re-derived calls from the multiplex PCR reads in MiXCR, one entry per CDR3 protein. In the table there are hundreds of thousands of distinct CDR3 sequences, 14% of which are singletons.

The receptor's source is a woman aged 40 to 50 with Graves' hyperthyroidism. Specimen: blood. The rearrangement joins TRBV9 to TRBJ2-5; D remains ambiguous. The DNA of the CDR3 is TGTGCCAGCAGCGTAGCTCCCGTGGAGACCCAGTACTTC. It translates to CASSVAPVETQYF.